This T cell receptor (beta chain) derives from a study of Ad26.COV2.S vaccination and SARS-CoV-2 variants. The assay was immunoSEQ multiplex PCR, and TCRdb's table has in-frame clones only and misses some. The sample has hundreds of thousands of clones, 88% seen once. Trimming at V came to 1 base and at J to 1 base, leaving 6 bases not matched to a gene. Germline V lookup: CDR1 SGHNT, CDR2 YYREEE (reference sequence). This CDR3 is 17 amino acids long. Documented treatment: roughly 19 received Ad26.COV2.S at low or high dose, single or two shots; 5 received placebo; per-sample allocation not given. Following the first vaccine or placebo injection, samples were taken on day 63.

The sequence came from a person between 18 and 60 years old who received the Ad26.COV2.S COVID-19 vaccine or a placebo. The V call is TRBV5-4, the J call TRBJ2-3; 10 bases agree with TRBD2. The material sequenced was peripheral blood, taken in a trial of Ad26.COV2.S vaccine versus placebo. The CDR3 here is CASSLKASGSGTDTQYF. The CDR3 coding sequence is TGTGCCAGCAGCTTGAAAGCTAGCGGGAGTGGCACAGATACGCAGTATTTT.